A selection of T cell receptor beta chains follows, all from one sample in a study of identical twins. TCRdb ran MiXCR on the 5' RACE reads and lists one entry per CDR3 protein. In the table there are 450,000 to 600,000 distinct CDR3 sequences, 20% to 25% of which are singletons. Another study also made use of these data, one on yellow fever vaccine responses in identical twins.

Sequencing was performed on CD4+ T cells sorted from blood. The receptors here all came from a woman under 30 in good health. The CDR3 runs from the conserved cysteine through the conserved F or W. A D gene is named only where the DNA matches it firmly. Rows give clone size only sometimes, using once, few, many, or a class for an expanded clone.

d_gene,j_gene,abundance,v_gene,CDR3aa,CDR3nt
TRBD2,TRBJ2-1,.,TRBV12-3/TRBV12-4,CASSLSGSGIYEQFF,TGTGCCAGCAGTTTAAGTGGTAGCGGGATTTATGAGCAGTTCTTC
.,TRBJ2-3,.,TRBV3-1,CASSKSAGALPGSNTQYF,TGTGCCAGCAGCAAGTCCGCGGGGGCCCTACCCGGATCCAATACGCAGTATTTT
.,TRBJ1-1,.,TRBV12-3/TRBV12-4,CASSFRRTTRNTEAFF,TGTGCCAGCAGTTTCCGCCGAACTACGAGGAACACTGAAGCTTTCTTT
.,TRBJ1-1,.,TRBV5-1,CASSQDGQLMNTEAFF,TGCGCCAGCAGCCAGGACGGACAGCTGATGAACACTGAAGCTTTCTTT
TRBD2,TRBJ2-1,few,TRBV2,CASSGRYTFYNEQFF,TGTGCCAGTAGCGGGAGGTACACCTTCTACAATGAGCAGTTCTTC
.,TRBJ2-7,.,TRBV24-1,CATRSGQAPYEQYF,TGTGCCACCAGATCGGGCCAAGCCCCCTACGAGCAGTACTTC
TRBD1,TRBJ1-5,.,TRBV6-1,CASSEGTGDYSNQPQHF,TGTGCCAGCAGTGAGGGGACAGGAGACTATAGCAATCAGCCCCAGCATTTT
.,TRBJ2-7,few,TRBV12-3/TRBV12-4,CASRGAQGRSYEQYF,TGTGCCAGCAGAGGGGCCCAGGGTCGCTCCTACGAGCAGTACTTC
TRBD2,TRBJ2-1,few,TRBV5-1,CASSLDRLAGANEQFF,TGCGCCAGCAGCTTGGATAGACTAGCGGGGGCCAATGAGCAGTTCTTC
.,TRBJ1-1,.,TRBV9,CASSTLGNTEAFF,TGTGCCAGCAGCACCCTAGGGAACACTGAAGCTTTCTTT